The 26 T cell receptor beta chains below were found in one sample sequenced in a study of T cell responses to AZD1222 COVID-19 vaccine. Assay: immunoSEQ multiplex PCR; the TCRdb copy retains only in-frame clones and omits some. The table has 100,000 to 150,000 clones, around 87% seen once. Source: peripheral blood, taken on day 0 of AZD1222 vaccination. These receptor sequences come from an adult in good health.

CDR3: CASSQAPPGGTDTQYF. In DNA, the CDR3 is TGCGCCAGCAGCCAAGCTCCCCCGGGGGGCACAGATACGCAGTATTTT. The V gene is TRBV4-1, the J gene TRBJ2-3; D may be TRBD2 (6 bases). The germline V and J ends were trimmed by 1 base and 1 base, with 12 bases remaining between them. There are 16 residues in the CDR3. Germline V gene lookup returns CDR1 MGHRA and CDR2 YSYEKL.

The CDR3 here is CASSPRGQGAWAFF. The CDR3 nucleotides read TGTGCCAGCTCACCACGCGGACAGGGGGCATGGGCTTTCTTT. The chain is built from TRBV18 and TRBJ1-1, with 11 nucleotides matching TRBD1. The CDR3 loop spans 14 amino acids. Germline values: CDR1 KGHSH, CDR2 LQKENI. The J segment lost 11 bases and the V segment lost 1 base, leaving 6 bases of the junction unmatched.

The chain has TRBV5-1 and TRBJ2-7; D is ambiguous. Germline V gives CDR1 SGHRS, CDR2 YFSETQ. The CDR3 sequence is 14 residues long. Trimming stripped 4 bases from V and 3 bases from J, with 14 bases between. For the CDR3, the DNA is TGCGCCAGCAGCAAGGCCAGGAGCCACTACGAGCAGTACTTC. This translates into CASSKARSHYEQYF.

The rearrangement joins TRBV6-5 to TRBJ1-1; maybe TRBD1 (6 bases). This CDR3 has 14 residues. CDR1 and CDR2 from the germline V gene are MNHEY and SVGAGI. The V end lost 6 bases, the J end lost 5 bases, and 16 bases lay between the germline ends. The CDR3 DNA is TGTGCCAGCAGACACAGGGCGAGGAATACTGAAGCTTTCTTT. Translation: CASRHRARNTEAFF.

This rearrangement joins TRBV18 to TRBJ2-7; 12 nucleotides match TRBD2. The CDR3 contains 15 residues. After removal of 6 bases from V and 7 bases from J, the junction contained 10 bases not matched to a gene. Germline V gives CDR1 KGHSH, CDR2 LQKENI. For the CDR3, the DNA is TGTGCCAGCTCGCCTAGGACTAGCGGGGAGTTGGAGCAGTACTTC. This codes for CASSPRTSGELEQYF.

CDR3 nucleotide sequence: TGTGCCAGCTCACCACAGGGACGGGATTCACCCCTCCACTTT. Translated, it gives CASSPQGRDSPLHF. This chain links TRBV18 with TRBJ1-6; weak D call: TRBD1 (5 bases). Germline assignment: CDR1 KGHSH and CDR2 LQKENI. Between the trimmed V and J ends, which lost 1 base and 8 bases, there was a span of 9 bases. This CDR3 has 14 amino acids.

The J gene is TRBJ1-3, the V gene TRBV5-5; 7 nucleotides agree with TRBD1. Per the germline V gene, CDR1 is SGHKS and CDR2 is YYEKEE (reference sequence). V was pared by 1 base and J by 4 bases, with 8 bases of the junction left unmatched. The CDR3 is 16 amino acids. The CDR3: CASSLIHRGAGNTIYF. Written as DNA, the CDR3 is TGTGCCAGCAGCTTGATCCACAGGGGAGCGGGAAACACCATATATTTT.

The rearrangement links TRBV28 to TRBJ1-1, with TRBD1 matching 9 bases. The CDR3 extends over 12 amino acids. With 4 bases clipped from V and 10 bases from J, the junction kept 4 bases outside the gene matches. Germline loops: CDR1 MDHEN, CDR2 SYDVKM. The CDR3 sequence: CASSSRDRVAFF. CDR3 sequence (DNA): TGTGCCAGCAGTTCCCGGGACAGGGTAGCTTTCTTT.

In DNA, the CDR3 is TGCGCCAGCAGCCAGGACCCGATGGACAGGCGGAAGGAGCAGTTCTTC. As protein: CASSQDPMDRRKEQFF. The J gene is TRBJ2-1, the V gene TRBV4-3; 7 nucleotides match TRBD1. The germline V gene encodes CDR1 LGHNA and CDR2 YSLEER. The CDR3 covers 16 residues. V was clipped by 3 bases and J by 10 bases; unmatched bases: 15.

The chain joins TRBV5-1 to TRBJ1-4, with a weak D call TRBD1 (5 bases). Germline CDR1 SGHRS, CDR2 YFSETQ. CDR3 size: 18 residues. Trimming pared 3 bases from V and 3 bases from J, leaving 21 bases between. The CDR3 is CASSSEDGGGFANEKLFF. The CDR3 nucleotides are TGCGCCAGCAGCTCGGAGGACGGGGGAGGGTTCGCTAATGAAAAACTGTTTTTT.

The chain has TRBV29-1 and TRBJ2-7, with 9 nucleotides matching TRBD2. Germline V gene data show CDR1 as SQVTM and CDR2 as ANQGSEA. V shed 4 bases, J shed 2 bases, and the junction held 6 bases outside the gene matches. CDR3 length: 14 residues. The CDR3 sequence: CSVGGASGTYEQYF. In DNA form, the CDR3 reads TGCAGCGTTGGGGGGGCTAGCGGGACCTACGAGCAGTACTTC.

CDR3 protein: CSANEFNEQYF. CDR3 nucleotides: TGCAGTGCTAATGAGTTCAACGAGCAGTACTTC. The rearrangement links TRBV20-1 to TRBJ2-7; D call uncertain. The CDR3 contains 11 residues. Germline V gives CDR1 DFQATT, CDR2 SNEGSKA (reference sequence). V lost 4 bases and J 5 bases, leaving 9 bases between the germline ends.

In this sample, this clone turned up once. This chain joins TRBV28 and TRBJ1-5; the D is unclear. Germline loops: CDR1 MDHEN, CDR2 SYDVKM. Trimming left V 4 bases short and J 7 bases short, with 11 bases between. The CDR3 covers 13 residues. CDR3 region: CASSSLTGQPQHF. CDR3 sequence (DNA): TGTGCCAGCAGTTCGTTAACGGGCCAGCCCCAGCATTTT.

The chain uses TRBV2 and TRBJ1-5; a possible D gene is TRBD1 (5 bases). Trimming took 3 bases from V and 7 from J, leaving 13 bases between them. The CDR3 loop spans 14 amino acids. Germline loops: CDR1 SNHLY, CDR2 FYNNEI. CDR3 DNA sequence: TGTGCCAGCAGTGAGGGGGGGGTAAGGCAGCCCCAGCATTTT. Encoded protein: CASSEGGVRQPQHF. Together with reference TRBV2 and TRBJ1-5, the CDR3 gives the full variable domain: EPEVTQTPSHQVTQMGQEVILRCVPISNHLYFYWYRQILGQKVEFLVSFYNNEISEKSEIFDDQFSVERPDGSNFTLKIRSTKLEDSAMYFCASSEGGVRQPQHFGDGTRLSIL.

The chain uses TRBV28 and TRBJ2-7; the D gene is possibly TRBD2 (6 bases). This CDR3 region has 15 residues. V lost 7 bases and J lost 6, with 22 bases in between. Germline V gene sequence: CDR1 MDHEN, CDR2 SYDVKM. The DNA for the CDR3 is TGTGCCAGCAACCTCGGGGCCCTTGGGGGGTCCGAGCAGTACTTC. Translated, it gives CASNLGALGGSEQYF.

The chain joins TRBV7-9 to TRBJ2-5; D is possibly TRBD2 (6 bases). Germline values: CDR1 SEHNR, CDR2 FQNEAQ (reference sequence). Trimming shortened V by 6 bases and J by 4 bases, and 15 bases separated the two germline ends. The CDR3 runs to 14 residues. CDR3 amino acids: CASSIPDGGETQYF. As DNA, the CDR3 is TGTGCCAGCAGTATACCTGACGGGGGAGAGACCCAGTACTTC.

The chain couples TRBV5-1 to TRBJ1-6; D gene ambiguous. Germline values: CDR1 SGHRS, CDR2 YFSETQ. This CDR3 contains 14 residues. Trimming left V 0 bases short and J 10 bases short, with 11 bases between. The CDR3 nucleotides are TGCGCCAGCAGCTTGGCCCGGGCCCCCTCACCCCTCCACTTT. Protein sequence: CASSLARAPSPLHF.

This rearrangement joins TRBV4-1 to TRBJ2-7; 10 bases are a match to TRBD2. The junction had 5 bases not matched to a gene; V was cut back by 0 bases and J by 3 bases. Germline V gene sequence: CDR1 MGHRA, CDR2 YSYEKL. The CDR3 runs to 16 residues. The CDR3 sequence is CASSQEKRGGVYEQYF. The CDR3 DNA sequence: TGCGCCAGCAGCCAAGAAAAGCGGGGGGGAGTCTACGAGCAGTACTTC.

The chain joins TRBV28 to TRBJ1-1; D remains unclear. The CDR3 consists of 12 residues. CDR1 is MDHEN and CDR2 is SYDVKM in the germline V gene. The V end lost 6 bases, the J end lost 11 bases, and 16 bases lay between the germline ends. CDR3 amino acids: CASSLNSRQAFF. CDR3 bases: TGTGCCAGCAGCTTAAACAGCCGCCAGGCTTTCTTT.

J is TRBJ2-7 and V is TRBV6-5; maybe TRBD2 (5 bases). Germline V lookup: CDR1 MNHEY, CDR2 SVGAGI. CDR3 length equals 12 residues. The ends were cut back, 6 bases at V and 6 bases at J, with 12 bases in the middle. The CDR3 here is CASSTNGVEQYF. The CDR3 region has the DNA TGTGCCAGCAGCACCAACGGGGTCGAGCAGTACTTC.

The chain has TRBV3-1 (or the pseudogene TRBV3-2) and TRBJ2-2; 9 bases fit TRBD2. CDR3 length: 14 residues. The germline gives CDR1 LGHDT, CDR2 YNNKEL (reference sequence). Losses at the gene ends were 11 bases for V and 1 base for J; bases not matched to a gene: 5. In DNA, the CDR3 is TGTGCCGCGGGAGGGAATTGGAACACCGGGGAGCTGTTTTTT. The encoded protein is CAAGGNWNTGELFF.

CDR3 amino acids: CASSSFTGEVGDEQYF. The CDR3 coding sequence is TGCGCCAGCAGCTCCTTCACAGGGGAGGTTGGAGACGAGCAGTACTTC. The chain has TRBV5-1 and TRBJ2-7, with a possible D match to TRBD1 (7 bases). The CDR3 is 16 residues long. Germline V gene sequence: CDR1 SGHRS, CDR2 YFSETQ. The V gene lost 3 bases and the J gene lost 5 bases, with 21 bases spanning the gap. Full variable domain (remainder filled in from reference TRBV5-1 and TRBJ2-7): KAGVTQTPRYLIKTRGQQVTLSCSPISGHRSVSWYQQTPGQGLQFLFEYFSETQRNKGNFPGRFSGRQFSNSRSEMNVSTLELGDSALYLCASSSFTGEVGDEQYFGPGTRLTVT.

The genes are TRBV4-2 and TRBJ1-5; D gene uncertain. This CDR3 region has 13 residues. V lost 0 bases to trimming and J lost 7 bases, with 7 bases between them. Germline CDR1 is LGHNA and CDR2 is YNFKEQ. CDR3 region: CASSQEKEQPQHF. The CDR3 region has the DNA TGTGCCAGCAGCCAAGAAAAGGAACAGCCCCAGCATTTT.

This clone has only a few counts. The genes are TRBV7-9 and TRBJ1-6; TRBD1 is a possible D gene (6 bases). Looked up from germline, CDR1 is SEHNR and CDR2 is FQNEAQ (reference sequence). V gave up 5 bases and J gave up 8 bases, with 13 bases separating them. The CDR3 has 14 amino acids. The CDR3 DNA reads as TGTGCCAGCAGCCAGGACAGTTTTGATTCACCCCTCCACTTT. Amino acid sequence: CASSQDSFDSPLHF.

The rearrangement uses TRBV28 and TRBJ1-1; D not certain. Per germline, CDR1 MDHEN and CDR2 SYDVKM. V dropped 6 bases and J dropped 2 bases, with 16 bases sitting between them. This CDR3 comprises 15 residues. The CDR3 DNA is TGTGCCAGCAGACGGTCCCGGGCCACCAACACTGAAGCTTTCTTT. It translates to CASRRSRATNTEAFF.

In its sample, this clone was seen once. V usage is TRBV28 and J usage is TRBJ1-3, with a weak D call TRBD1 (5 bases). CDR1 is MDHEN, CDR2 SYDVKM, per germline. The germline V and J ends were trimmed by 8 bases and 12 bases, with 17 bases remaining between them. The CDR3 sequence is 12 residues long. CDR3 amino acids: CASWGPQAGIYF. DNA of the CDR3: TGTGCCAGCTGGGGACCCCAAGCGGGCATATATTTT.